The sequence of this T cell receptor beta chain was determined in a study of T cell clonotyping in hematopoietic cell transplantation. Study as a whole: Blood collection times were about day -28 and days 30, 100, 180 posttransplant.

With regard to this clone: The antigen is not known.

Only in-frame clones appear in the TCRdb table, and some are missing; sequencing was by immunoSEQ multiplex PCR. The sample gives under 9,000 clones, roughly 91% of which show up once; approximately 4.2% is in the top ten. General study points: At the given depth, recipient repertoires were over 95% de novo clonotypes. Broader posttransplant TCR repertoire diversity was predicted by graft donor and pretransplant recipient Inverse Simpson Index values.

This TCR came from a male patient aged 60 to 75 who had an allogeneic stem cell transplant from a related donor, so the T cells may come from the graft donor. Some clones in this sample may be carry-over from other donors' samples. Sequenced here: peripheral blood mononuclear cells, sampled at the time of graft-versus-host disease after allogeneic stem cell transplant.

The CDR3 loop reads CASSTGGASGNEQFF. The CDR3 nucleotides read TGTGCCAGCAGTACCGGGGGGGCCTCGGGAAATGAGCAGTTCTTC. The chain links TRBV6-5 to TRBJ2-1, with 8 bases matching TRBD2. Looked up from germline, CDR1 is MNHEY and CDR2 is SVGAGI. The length of the CDR3 is 15 residues. Trimming cost V 5 bases and J 7 bases; bases outside gene matches: 10.